This T cell receptor (beta chain) was identified during a study of T cells in Graves' hyperthyroidism and ophthalmopathy. General study findings and limits: From stable hyperthyroidism, ophthalmopathy was separated by a 13 V-J model.

Using RNA transcripts as the source, TCR beta CDR3 regions were amplified. RT-PCR in the first round (using the HTBI primer set) targeted the TCR CDR3. TCRdb analysed the multiplex PCR reads with MiXCR anew, one entry per CDR3 protein. The sample has under 650,000 distinct CDR3 sequences; around 15% are singletons. Patients having uncontrolled infection, another autoimmune disease, pregnancy or lactation were not included. Clinical symptoms, serum thyroxine and TRAb, thyroid ultrasound and orbital computed tomography together formed the diagnostic basis. In germline, CDR1 is DFQATT, CDR2 SNEGSKA (reference sequence). J lost 11 bases, V lost 5 bases, and 5 bases had no gene match. The CDR3 sequence is 10 residues long. This clonotype was counted between two and nine times. What it binds is unknown.

This chain connects TRBV20-1 to TRBJ2-5, with TRBD2 matching over 7 bases. The sequencing sample was made of blood. The sequence derives from a woman younger than 45 with Graves' hyperthyroidism. CDR3 region: CSAVSGSQYF. In nucleotides, the CDR3 is TGCAGTGCTGTTAGCGGGTCTCAGTACTTC.